This T cell receptor (beta chain) was recovered during a study of shared clonotypes between healthy human individuals. On the study more broadly: Every donor yielded three CD4 naive, three CD4 memory, two CD8 naive and one CD8 memory plate. Study results and caveats: Researchers sampled only blood; tissue repertoires likely differ.

About this clone itself: What it binds is not known.

The CDR3 sequence is 12 residues long. V lost 6 bases and J lost 6; bases outside the gene matches: 5. Germline values: CDR1 MNHEY, CDR2 SVGAGI. The repertoire was sequenced with immunoSEQ multiplex PCR; TCRdb's copy has only in-frame clones and lacks some. The repertoire holds under 650,000 clones, with 96% as singletons. The TCR was taken from a woman aged 30 to 39 in good health. V and J are TRBV6-5 and TRBJ2-7; 7 bases match TRBD2. The specimen sequenced was naive CD4+ T cells sorted from blood. Subset: CD45RA+ positively selected. The CDR3 DNA sequence: TGTGCCAGCAGACGCGGGAGATCCGAGCAGTACTTC. As protein: CASRRGRSEQYF.